This T cell receptor (beta chain) originates from a study of T cell clones after liver transplantation. Study-level background: Graft-donor-reactive sequences were compared with third-party-reactive TCRbeta sequences from pre-transplant mixed lymphocyte reactions. Three of eight recipients were HCV-positive; others had non-autoimmune, non-viral indications.

Some clones are missing from TCRdb's copy, which holds only in-frame ones; the method was immunoSEQ multiplex PCR. Among about 80,000 clones listed, around four fifths were seen once. Study-wide results and caveats: Graft donor-reactive T cells possibly entered the graft instead of undergoing deletion. Circulating graft-donor-reactive CD4 TCRbeta sequences fell significantly post-transplant in 5 of 8 subjects.

Turning to this clone: Antigen unknown.

Germline V lookup: CDR1 MNHEY, CDR2 SVGAGI. V was cut by 4 bases and J by 2 bases, with 12 bases left in between. This CDR3 comprises 15 residues. The source of this sequence is a human patient who received a liver transplant. Some T cells may be supplied by the graft donor. The sample was CD4+ T cells from blood, taken around 45 months after liver transplant. The chain is built from TRBV6-5 and TRBJ1-3; D gene uncertain. The CDR3: CASSSHSGTGNTIYF. The CDR3 coding sequence is TGTGCCAGCAGTTCCCACTCTGGCACTGGAAACACCATATATTTT.